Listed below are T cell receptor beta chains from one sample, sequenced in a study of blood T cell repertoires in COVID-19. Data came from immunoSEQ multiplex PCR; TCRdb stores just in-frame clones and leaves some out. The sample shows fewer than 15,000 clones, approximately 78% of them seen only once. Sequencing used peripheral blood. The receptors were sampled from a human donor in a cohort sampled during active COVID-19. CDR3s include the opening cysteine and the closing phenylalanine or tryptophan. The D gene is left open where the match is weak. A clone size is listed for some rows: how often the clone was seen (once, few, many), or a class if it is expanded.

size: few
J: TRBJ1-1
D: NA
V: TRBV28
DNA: TGTGCCAGCAGTTTGGTCAGAACTGAAGCTTTCTTT
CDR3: CASSLVRTEAFF

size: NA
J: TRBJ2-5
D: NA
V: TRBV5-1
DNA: TGCGCCAGCAGCTTGGCCGACAGGAGGCAAGAGACCCAGTACTTC
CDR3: CASSLADRRQETQYF

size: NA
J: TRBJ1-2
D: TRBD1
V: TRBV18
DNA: TGTGCCAGCTCACCAAGGACAGGGAGCAACTATGGCTACACCTTC
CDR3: CASSPRTGSNYGYTF

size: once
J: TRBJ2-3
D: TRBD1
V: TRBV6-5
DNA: TGTGCCAGCAGACCTGACAGGGTGTCAGATACGCAGTATTTT
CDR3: CASRPDRVSDTQYF

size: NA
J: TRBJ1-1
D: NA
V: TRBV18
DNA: TGTGCCAGCTCACCACGGAGGGGTGGGGACACTGAAGCTTTCTTT
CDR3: CASSPRRGGDTEAFF

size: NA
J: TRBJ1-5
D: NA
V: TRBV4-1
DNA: TGCGCCAGCAGCCAAGAGATGTCGAGGGCCCTCCTCAATCAGCCCCAGCATTTT
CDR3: CASSQEMSRALLNQPQHF

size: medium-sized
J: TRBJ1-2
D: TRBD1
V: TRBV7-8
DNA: TGTGCCAGCAGCTCCGCGGGACAGGGGGTGTGGGGCTACACCTTC
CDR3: CASSSAGQGVWGYTF

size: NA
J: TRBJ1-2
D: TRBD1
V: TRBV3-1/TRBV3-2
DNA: TGTGCCAGCAGCTTTGACAGGGGTGGTGGCTACACCTTC
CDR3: CASSFDRGGGYTF

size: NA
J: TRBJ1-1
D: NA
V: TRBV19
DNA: TGTGCCAGTAGTATCACGGGAGGGGCTGAAGCTTTCTTT
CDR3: CASSITGGAEAFF

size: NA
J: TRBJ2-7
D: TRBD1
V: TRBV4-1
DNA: TGCGCCAGCAGCCAAACAGGGGGCTACGAGCAGTACTTC
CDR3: CASSQTGGYEQYF

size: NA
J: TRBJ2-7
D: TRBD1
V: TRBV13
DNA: TGTGCCAGCAGCTTGGGACAGGGTAATGACGAGCAGTACTTC
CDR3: CASSLGQGNDEQYF

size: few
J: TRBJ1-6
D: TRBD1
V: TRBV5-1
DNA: TGCGCCAGCAGCCTTGGGACAGGGCCATCTTCACCCCTCCACTTT
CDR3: CASSLGTGPSSPLHF

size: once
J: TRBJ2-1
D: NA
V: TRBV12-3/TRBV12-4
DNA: TGTGCCAGCAGCCGACAGACCTACAATGAGCAGTTCTTC
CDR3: CASSRQTYNEQFF

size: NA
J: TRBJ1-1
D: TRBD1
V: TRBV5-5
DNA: TGTGCCAGCAGCGATTACAGGGGCACTGAAGCTTTCTTT
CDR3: CASSDYRGTEAFF

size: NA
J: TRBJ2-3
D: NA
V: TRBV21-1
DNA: TGTGCCAGCAGCTTTCGTCTGAAGGGGGTTCCAGATACGCAGTATTTT
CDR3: CASSFRLKGVPDTQYF

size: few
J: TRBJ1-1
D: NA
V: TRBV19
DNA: TGTGCCAGTAGTATGATAACCGGCTGGAGCACTGAAGCTTTCTTT
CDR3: CASSMITGWSTEAFF

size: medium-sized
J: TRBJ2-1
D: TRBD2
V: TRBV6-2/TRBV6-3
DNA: TGTGCCAGCAGTTCGCCTCTAGCGGGGGCTTATAATGAGCAGTTCTTC
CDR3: CASSSPLAGAYNEQFF

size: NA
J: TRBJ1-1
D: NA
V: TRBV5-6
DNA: TGTGCCAGCAGCTCCAATCCGAACACTGAAGCTTTCTTT
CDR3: CASSSNPNTEAFF

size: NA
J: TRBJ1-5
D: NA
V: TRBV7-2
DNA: TGTGCCAGCAGCTTAGCGCTCCAGGGAAGACAGCCCCAGCATTTT
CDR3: CASSLALQGRQPQHF

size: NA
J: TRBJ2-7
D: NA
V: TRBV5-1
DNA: TGCGCCAGCAGCTCCGCCCTGGGACCCAGGGGCGAGCAGTACTTC
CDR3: CASSSALGPRGEQYF

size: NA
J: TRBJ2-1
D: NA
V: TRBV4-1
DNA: TGCGCCAGCAGCCAAGATAGGCAGGCGGGAAATGAGCAGTTCTTC
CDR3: CASSQDRQAGNEQFF

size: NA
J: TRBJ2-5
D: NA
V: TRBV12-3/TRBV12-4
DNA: TGTGCCAGCAGTTTAATAGGCGGGACCCAGTACTTC
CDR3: CASSLIGGTQYF

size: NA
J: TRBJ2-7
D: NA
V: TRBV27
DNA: TGTGCCAGCAGTTCCGGGGGGCTTACCATCGAGCAGTACTTC
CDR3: CASSSGGLTIEQYF

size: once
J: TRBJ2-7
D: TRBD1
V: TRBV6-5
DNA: TGTGCCAGCAGTCTCCGGACAGGAACCTACGAGCAGTACTTC
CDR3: CASSLRTGTYEQYF

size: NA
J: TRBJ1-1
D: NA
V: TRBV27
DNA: TGTGCCAGCAGGAGACCCGGGGGGGCACATGAAGCTTTCTTT
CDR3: CASRRPGGAHEAFF

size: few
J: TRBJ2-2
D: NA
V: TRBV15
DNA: TGTGCCACCAGCCCCCAGGGGAGCGGGGAGCTGTTTTTT
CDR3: CATSPQGSGELFF

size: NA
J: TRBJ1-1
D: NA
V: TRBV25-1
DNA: TGTGCCAGCAGTGAATCAGGCCAGAACACTGAAGCTTTCTTT
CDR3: CASSESGQNTEAFF

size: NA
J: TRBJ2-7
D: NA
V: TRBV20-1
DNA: TGCAGTGCTAGTTTATCGGCGGCTTCGGCATCCTACGAGCAGTACTTC
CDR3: CSASLSAASASYEQYF

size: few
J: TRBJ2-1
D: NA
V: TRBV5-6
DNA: TGTGCCAGCAGCTTAGTCCGCCTGAGCTCCTACAATGAGCAGTTCTTC
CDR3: CASSLVRLSSYNEQFF

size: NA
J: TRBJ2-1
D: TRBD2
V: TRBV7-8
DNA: TGTGCCAGCAACCTAGGAGGGCTAGCGGGGACCTACAATGAGCAGTTCTTC
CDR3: CASNLGGLAGTYNEQFF

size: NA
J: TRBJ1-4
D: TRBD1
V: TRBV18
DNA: TGTGCCAGCTCACCCGGACAGGGGATGGAGTGGGAAAAACTGTTTTTT
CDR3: CASSPGQGMEWEKLFF

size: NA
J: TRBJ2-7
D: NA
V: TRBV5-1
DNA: TGCGCCAGCAGCTTGGGGGCGGGATACGAGCAGTACTTC
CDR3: CASSLGAGYEQYF

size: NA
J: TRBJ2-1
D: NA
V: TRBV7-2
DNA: TGTGCCAGCAGCTTGACAGCCTCCTACAATGAGCAGTTCTTC
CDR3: CASSLTASYNEQFF

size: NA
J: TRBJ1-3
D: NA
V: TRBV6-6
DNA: TGTGCCAGCAGTTACCCAGAGGTTAGCTCTGGAAACACCATATATTTT
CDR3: CASSYPEVSSGNTIYF

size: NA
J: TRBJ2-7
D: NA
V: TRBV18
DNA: TGTGCCAGCTCTCCCGACAGGTACGAGCAGTACTTC
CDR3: CASSPDRYEQYF

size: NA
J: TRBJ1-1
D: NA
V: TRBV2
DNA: TGTGCCAGCGACAGGAACACTGAAGCTTTCTTT
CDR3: CASDRNTEAFF

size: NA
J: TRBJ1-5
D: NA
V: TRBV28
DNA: TGTGCCAGCAGTTTGAGCGGGTTCTATCAGCCCCAGCATTTT
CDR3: CASSLSGFYQPQHF

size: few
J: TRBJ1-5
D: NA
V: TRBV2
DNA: TGTGCCAGCGGGGGCGGGCCTAATCAGCCCCAGCATTTT
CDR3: CASGGGPNQPQHF

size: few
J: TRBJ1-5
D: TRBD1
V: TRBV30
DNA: TGTGCCTGGGGGACAGGGGGAAGTGGCAATCAGCCCCAGCATTTT
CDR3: CAWGTGGSGNQPQHF

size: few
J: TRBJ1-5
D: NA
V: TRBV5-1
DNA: TGCGCCAGCAGCCCTAGCGGGGGCTCGGGTCAGCCCCAGCATTTT
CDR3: CASSPSGGSGQPQHF

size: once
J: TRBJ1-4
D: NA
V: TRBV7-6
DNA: TGTGCCAGCAGCTTAGATAGTAGGAGCGCGGCTAATGAAAAACTGTTTTTT
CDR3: CASSLDSRSAANEKLFF

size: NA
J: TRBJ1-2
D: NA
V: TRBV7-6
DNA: TGTGCCAGCAGCTTTGGGGCGGGGCAGGGAAGGTTGAGCTATGGCTACACCTTC
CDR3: CASSFGAGQGRLSYGYTF

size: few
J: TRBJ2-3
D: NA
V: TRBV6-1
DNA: TGTGCCAGCAGTGTCGTTTTTTCCAGGAGCACAGATACGCAGTATTTT
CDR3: CASSVVFSRSTDTQYF

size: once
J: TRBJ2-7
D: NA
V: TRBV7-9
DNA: TGTGCCAGCAGCTCCCGGGGTTCGTACGAGCAGTACTTC
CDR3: CASSSRGSYEQYF

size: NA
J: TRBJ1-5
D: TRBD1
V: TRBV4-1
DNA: TGCGCCAGCAGCCTAGGGCAGGGACAGGGGGCGCGACATCAGCCCCAGCATTTT
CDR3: CASSLGQGQGARHQPQHF

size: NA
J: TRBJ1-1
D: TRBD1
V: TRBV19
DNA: TGTGCCAGTAGGAGCGGGACAGGGGGTACGAACACTGAAGCTTTCTTT
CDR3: CASRSGTGGTNTEAFF

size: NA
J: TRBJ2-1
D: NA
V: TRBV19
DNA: TGTGCCAGTAGTAAACTCTGGGCATCCGAGCAGTTCTTC
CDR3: CASSKLWASEQFF

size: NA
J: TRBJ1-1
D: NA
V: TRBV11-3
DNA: TGTGCCAGCAGCCTTTCGGGGGGGACTGAAGCTTTCTTT
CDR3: CASSLSGGTEAFF

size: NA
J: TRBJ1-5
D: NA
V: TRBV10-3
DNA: TGTGCCATCAGATTTTCCCTACAGAGCAATCAGCCCCAGCATTTT
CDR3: CAIRFSLQSNQPQHF

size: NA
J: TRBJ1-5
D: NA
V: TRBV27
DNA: TGTGCCAGCAGTCCCGACTATAGCAATCAGCCCCAGCATTTT
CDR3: CASSPDYSNQPQHF

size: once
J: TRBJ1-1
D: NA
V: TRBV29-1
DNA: TGCAGCGTTGAAGAGTATTCCAACACTGAAGCTTTCTTT
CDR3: CSVEEYSNTEAFF

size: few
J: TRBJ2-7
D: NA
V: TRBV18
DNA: TGTGCCAGCGCCAGGCAGGGGACCCCTGCCTACGAGCAGTACTTC
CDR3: CASARQGTPAYEQYF

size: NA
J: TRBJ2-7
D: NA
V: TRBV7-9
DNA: TGTGCCAGCAGCCCCAGGACAGCCCCCTACGAGCAGTACTTC
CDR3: CASSPRTAPYEQYF

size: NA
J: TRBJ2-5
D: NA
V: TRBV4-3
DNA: TGCGCCAGCAGCCAAGACAGGGAAGAGACCCAGTACTTC
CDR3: CASSQDREETQYF